This TCR beta chain was documented in a study of T cells in Graves' hyperthyroidism and ophthalmopathy. Trimming stripped 3 bases from V and 4 bases from J, with 9 bases between. The CDR3 totals 13 residues. This clonotype was counted at least ten times. RNA transcripts yielded amplified TCR beta CDR3 regions. The study used the HTBI primer set for a first-round RT-PCR of the TCR CDR3. MiXCR, applied by TCRdb to the multiplex PCR reads, yields one record per CDR3 protein. The data show about 480,000 distinct CDR3 sequences, with around 22% seen just once and roughly 10% held by the top ten. The chain couples TRBV12-3 or TRBV12-4 to TRBJ1-1; unclear D gene. This receptor was obtained from a woman aged 25-40 years with Graves' ophthalmopathy. What was sequenced was blood. The CDR3 region is CASSFFVSTEAFF. In nucleotides, the CDR3 is TGTGCCAGCAGTTTTTTTGTGAGCACTGAAGCTTTCTTT.